The clone carrying this TCR beta chain was observed a handful of times. The authors ran a second PCR of 7 to 11 cycles using a sample-barcoded 5' primer and a J-beta primer mix. Each cDNA molecule carried a tag from a template-switch adaptor that contained 12 random nucleotides. All samples yielded 2.5 million or more CDR3-containing paired-end reads. TCRdb processed the 5' RACE reads anew with MiXCR; each CDR3 protein has one entry. The table has about 800,000 distinct CDR3 sequences, 58% seen once. This record comes from a study of blood T cells in healthy people across ages. Material for sequencing was blood. The source is a young man in good health.

The CDR3 nucleotides are TGCAGCGTTGGTAGGTCGGGTGATGAGCAGTTCTTC. Translating it yields CSVGRSGDEQFF. V gene TRBV29-1 combines with J gene TRBJ2-1; no clear D. The V end lost 4 bases, the J end lost 8 bases, and 12 bases lay between the germline ends. The germline gives CDR1 SQVTM, CDR2 ANQGSEA. The CDR3 runs to 12 residues.